The 8 T cell receptor beta chains below come from one sample, sequenced in a study of OX40 agonist ivuxolimab in advanced cancers. The method was immunoSEQ multiplex PCR; TCRdb's version includes in-frame clones alone and lacks a portion of them. Of about 91,000 clones in the sample, roughly 87% were seen once. Specimen: CD4+ or CD8+ T cells sorted from blood, collected in a trial of the OX40 agonist ivuxolimab. The receptors originated from an adult with an advanced solid tumor such as melanoma, head and neck, liver or kidney cancer.

The chain recombines TRBV5-1 with TRBJ2-1; 13 nucleotides agree with TRBD2. V trimming: 4 bases; J trimming: 5 bases; junction bases outside the gene matches: 6. From germline, CDR1 is SGHRS and CDR2 YFSETQ. CDR3 size: 16 residues. CDR3 sequence: CASSPALAGGDNEQFF. CDR3 DNA sequence: TGCGCCAGCAGCCCTGCACTAGCGGGGGGGGACAATGAGCAGTTCTTC.

The J gene is TRBJ1-1, the V gene TRBV2; D call uncertain. The CDR3 has 11 amino acids. The V gene's germline CDR1 is SNHLY and CDR2 FYNNEI. Deletions cut 3 bases from V and 2 bases from J, with 1 base between. The CDR3 sequence: CASSDNTEAFF. CDR3 coding DNA: TGTGCCAGCAGTGACAACACTGAAGCTTTCTTT.

The V call is TRBV18, the J call TRBJ1-1; D unresolved. CDR3 size: 16 residues. The V gene's germline CDR1 is KGHSH and CDR2 LQKENI. Trimming removed 3 bases from V and 3 bases from J, with 17 bases in between. The CDR3 DNA is TGTGCCAGCTCACCTTTCCTCGACCGGGCCGACACTGAAGCTTTCTTT. Its protein product is CASSPFLDRADTEAFF.

The rearrangement links TRBV19 to TRBJ2-7, with 7 bases lining up with TRBD1. The CDR3 has 13 amino acids. The J segment lost 5 bases and the V segment lost 6 bases, leaving 7 bases of the junction unmatched. CDR1 and CDR2 (germline): LNHDA, SQIVND (reference sequence). The CDR3 loop reads CASRTGTVDEQYF. The CDR3 coding sequence is TGTGCCAGTAGGACAGGGACGGTTGACGAGCAGTACTTC.

The V gene is TRBV2, the J gene TRBJ1-2, with TRBD1 identical over 8 bases. V shed 6 bases and J 2 bases; nucleotides not matched to a gene: 5. Germline V CDR1 and CDR2: SNHLY, FYNNEI. The CDR3 runs 14 residues. The chain's CDR3 is CASSRDRLNYGYTF. CDR3 bases: TGTGCCAGCAGCCGGGACAGGTTGAACTATGGCTACACCTTC.

V gene TRBV18 combines with J gene TRBJ1-4; 9 nucleotides align to TRBD1. The germline CDR1 and CDR2 sequences are KGHSH and LQKENI. After removal of 1 base from V and 8 bases from J, the junction contained 8 bases not matched to a gene. The CDR3 is 16 amino acids. The CDR3 protein is CASSPQWDRESEKLFF. DNA for the CDR3: TGTGCCAGCTCACCACAGTGGGACAGGGAGAGCGAAAAACTGTTTTTT.

This clone came up a few times. The J gene is TRBJ1-5, the V gene TRBV27; no definite D call. The V gene's germline CDR1 is MNHEY and CDR2 SMNVEV (reference sequence). Trimming shortened V by 3 bases and J by 0 bases, and 15 bases separated the two germline ends. The CDR3 has 17 residues. The CDR3 loop reads CASSFSAGVVSNQPQHF. In DNA, the CDR3 is TGTGCCAGCAGTTTCAGCGCAGGAGTTGTTAGCAATCAGCCCCAGCATTTT.

This clone has just one count. The J gene is TRBJ1-2, the V gene TRBV7-6; D is unresolved. CDR3 length equals 13 residues. Germline CDR1 SGHVS, CDR2 FNYEAQ. V was clipped by 2 bases and J by 7 bases, with 11 bases between them. CDR3 sequence: CASSLQSRGGYTF. Written as DNA, the CDR3 is TGTGCCAGCAGCTTACAAAGTCGGGGTGGCTACACCTTC.